This T cell receptor (beta chain) was recovered during a study of T cell repertoires in cytomegalovirus infection. About the study: Based on public TCR beta signatures, there were indications of CMV infection and of a matching HLA type. Study findings and constraints: CMV carriers with the relevant HLA were identified by cumulative public TCR beta family frequency. Across the ex vivo response, the dominant clonotypes were HLA-C-restricted CMV-specific TCR beta clonotypes.

CDR3 length: 14 amino acids. The germline gives CDR1 SGHNT, CDR2 YENEEA. V was clipped by 1 base and J by 1 base, with 8 bases between them. This clonotype occurred a few times. Antigen specificity is unknown. TCRdb re-derived calls from the reads in MiXCR, one entry per CDR3 protein. The data hold 200,000 to 300,000 distinct CDR3 sequences, with around 12% observed a single time. Sequencing input: PBMCs. The TCR sequence derives from a human donor in good health (CMV status not recorded). Some clones in this sample may be carry-over from other donors' samples. V gene TRBV11-3 combines with J gene TRBJ2-7; no definite D call. In nucleotides, the CDR3 is TGTGCCAGCAGCTTAGTCGGGTTATCCTACGAGCAGTACTTC. It is translated as CASSLVGLSYEQYF.